Presented here are 10 T cell receptor beta chains from one specimen sequenced in a study of T cells in women clearing cervical HPV infection. Only in-frame clones appear in the TCRdb table, and some are missing; sequencing was by immunoSEQ multiplex PCR. Recorded for this sample: just over 20,000 clones. Sequencing was carried out using blood buffy coat. These receptors were collected from a woman between 18 and 69 years old with a cervical HPV16 infection that either progressed to CIN3+ or cleared (not recorded which).

Note on this clone: The read terminates 3 residues before the CDR3 end, so the remaining end is supplied by the germline J gene. The rearrangement joins TRBV20-1 to TRBJ1-5; a possible D gene is TRBD1 (5 bases). Germline V gives CDR1 DFQATT, CDR2 SNEGSKA (reference sequence). The CDR3 is made up of 15 amino acids. V lost 6 bases and J lost 0, with 15 bases in between. CDR3 bases read: TGCAGTGCGGAGAGGTCAGGGAATAGCAATCAGCCC. As protein: CSAERSGNSNQP. The full CDR3 reads CSAERSGNSNQPQHF.

Points on this clone: The read falls 3 residues short of the CDR3 end, and the missing part is taken from the germline J gene. The gene calls are TRBV4-2 and TRBJ2-5; weak D call: TRBD2 (5 bases). Germline V lookup: CDR1 LGHNA, CDR2 YNFKEQ. V lost 0 bases and J 4 bases, leaving 9 bases between the germline ends. The CDR3 loop spans 14 amino acids. The sequenced CDR3 bases are TGTGCCAGCAGCCAAGATGTCGCGGGAGAGACC. It yields the protein CASSQDVAGET. In full, the CDR3 is CASSQDVAGETQYF.

Note on this clone: The sequence runs out 3 residues before the end of the CDR3; the remainder is reconstructed from the germline J gene. The chain has TRBV20-1 and TRBJ1-1, with D perhaps matching TRBD1 (6 bases). The CDR3 runs 16 residues. Trimming removed 1 base from V and 1 base from J, with 16 bases in between. Germline CDR1 DFQATT, CDR2 SNEGSKA (reference sequence). Incomplete CDR3 DNA: TGCAGTGCTAGAGTCACAGGGCAAGGATGGAACACTGAA. Translated: CSARVTGQGWNTE. The full CDR3 protein reads CSARVTGQGWNTEAFF.

As regards this clone: Coverage ceases 3 residues before the CDR3 finishes, and the germline J gene fills in the end. This chain connects TRBV11-2 to TRBJ2-2; D gene uncertain. CDR1 is SGHAT and CDR2 is FQNNGV in the germline V gene. This CDR3 spans 14 amino acids. The CDR3 bases that were read are TGTGCCAGCAGCTTGCGCTCAACTAATGAAAAG. This gives the protein CASSLRSTNEK. The full CDR3 sequence reads CASSLRSTNEKLFF.

With regard to this clone: The read gets to within 3 residues of the CDR3 end, and the germline J gene fills in the rest. The V gene is TRBV6-2 or TRBV6-3, the J gene TRBJ2-1, with 11 bases that match TRBD2. Germline V gives CDR1 MNHEY, CDR2 SVGEGT. This CDR3 spans 15 amino acids. V gave up 6 bases and J gave up 9 bases; unmatched junction bases: 10. The CDR3 spells CASSPGVAGGGEQFF. CDR3 bases read: TGTGCCAGCAGCCCAGGGGTAGCGGGGGGGGGTGAG.

With respect to this clone: The junction does not match germline at one end; this may be a read error. The CDR3 sequence: CASSQGGGKKNIQYF. The sequenced part of the CDR3 DNA is TGCGCCAGCAGCCAAGGAGGGGGCAAGAAAAACATT. The genes are TRBV4-2 and TRBJ2-4, with a tentative D call TRBD1 (7 bases). The read ends 3 residues early relative to the CDR3; the germline J gene fills the gap. Germline V gives CDR1 LGHNA, CDR2 YNFKEQ. This CDR3 has 15 amino acids.

Turning to this clone: The read comes to an end 3 residues before the CDR3 does, leaving the germline J gene to fill in the end. The V gene is TRBV28, the J gene TRBJ1-6; TRBD1 agrees at 9 bases. This CDR3 has 16 amino acids. The germline V gene has CDR1 MDHEN and CDR2 SYDVKM. J was trimmed by 6 bases and V by 5 bases; bases with no gene match: 8. CDR3 region: CASSPPWDRVNSPLHF. The sequenced CDR3 bases are TGTGCCAGCAGTCCCCCATGGGACAGGGTTAATTCACCC.

Comments on this clone: The CDR3 extends 3 residues past the end of the read, so its final part is completed from the germline J gene. The V call is TRBV7-2, the J call TRBJ2-4; tentative D call: TRBD1 (5 bases). Germline values: CDR1 SGHTA, CDR2 FQGNSA. This CDR3 has 13 amino acids. CDR3 region: CASSFRQNYGQYF. The CDR3 DNA, read in part, is TGTGCCAGCAGCTTCCGACAGAACTATGGT.

For this clone: The read terminates 3 residues ahead of where the CDR3 ends, so the germline J gene completes it. This chain connects TRBV20-1 to TRBJ1-5; possibly TRBD1 for D (6 bases). This CDR3 is 17 amino acids long. V lost 5 bases and J lost 6, with 26 bases in between. Germline V gene sequence: CDR1 DFQATT, CDR2 SNEGSKA (reference sequence). The sequenced part of the CDR3 DNA is TGCAGTGCTTTGCCGGGACAACCGCTCCCACCCGGTCAGCCC. It specifies CSALPGQPLPPGQP. In full, the CDR3 reads CSALPGQPLPPGQPQHF.

A remark on this clone: The junction departs from the called germline gene at one end, perhaps through a read error. Coverage ceases 3 residues before the CDR3 finishes, and the germline J gene fills in the end. The J gene is TRBJ1-2, the V gene TRBV29-1; D unresolved. Germline V gene sequence: CDR1 SQVTM, CDR2 ANQGSEA. This CDR3 comprises 10 residues. The CDR3 bases that were read are TGCAGCGTAGACATCTATGCC. As protein: CSVDIYA. The full CDR3 protein is CSVDIYAYTF.